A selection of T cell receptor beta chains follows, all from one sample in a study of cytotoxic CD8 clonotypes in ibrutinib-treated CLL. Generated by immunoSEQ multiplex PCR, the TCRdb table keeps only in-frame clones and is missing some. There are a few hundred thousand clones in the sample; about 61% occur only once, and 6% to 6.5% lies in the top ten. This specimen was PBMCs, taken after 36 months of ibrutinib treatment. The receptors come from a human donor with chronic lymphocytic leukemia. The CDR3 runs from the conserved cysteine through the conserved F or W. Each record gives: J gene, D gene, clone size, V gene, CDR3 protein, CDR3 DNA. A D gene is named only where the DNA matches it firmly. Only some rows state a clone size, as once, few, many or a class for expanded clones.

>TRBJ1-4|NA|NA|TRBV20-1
CSANLDEKLFF
TGCAGTGCTAATCTCGATGAAAAACTGTTTTTT
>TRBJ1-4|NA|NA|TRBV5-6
CASSLVLATNEKLFF
TGTGCCAGCAGCTTGGTCTTAGCAACTAATGAAAAACTGTTTTTT
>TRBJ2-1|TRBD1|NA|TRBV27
CASSLTPGQGYNEQFF
TGTGCCAGCAGTTTAACCCCGGGACAGGGATACAATGAGCAGTTCTTC
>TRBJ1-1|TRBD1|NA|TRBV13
CASSSRDRRGTEAFF
TGTGCCAGCAGCTCTAGGGACAGACGGGGCACTGAAGCTTTCTTT
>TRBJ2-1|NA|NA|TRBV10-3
CAIRGTAPKLVDEQFF
TGTGCCATCCGGGGGACAGCCCCGAAACTGGTGGATGAGCAGTTCTTC
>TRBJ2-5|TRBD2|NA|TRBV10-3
CATEREVRGETQYF
TGTGCCACCGAGCGGGAGGTTAGAGGGGAGACCCAGTACTTC
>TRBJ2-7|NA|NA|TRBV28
CASTSDAYEQYF
TGTGCCAGCACCTCGGACGCCTACGAGCAGTACTTC
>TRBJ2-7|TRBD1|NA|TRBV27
CASSSRTGAYF
TGTGCCAGCAGTTCTAGGACAGGGGCGTACTTC
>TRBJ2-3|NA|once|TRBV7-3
CASSLGVRRDDTQYF
TGTGCCAGCAGCTTAGGGGTTCGGCGGGACGATACGCAGTATTTT
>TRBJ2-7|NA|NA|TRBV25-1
CASSEYPDSYEQYF
TGTGCCAGCAGTGAATACCCTGACAGCTACGAGCAGTACTTC
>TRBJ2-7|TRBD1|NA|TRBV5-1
CASSLTGDAIEQYF
TGCGCCAGCAGCTTGACAGGGGACGCGATCGAGCAGTACTTC
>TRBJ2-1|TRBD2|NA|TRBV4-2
CASSQDAAGGTYNEQFF
TGTGCCAGCAGCCAAGATGCGGCGGGAGGGACCTACAATGAGCAGTTCTTC